This entry is about one T cell receptor beta chain. Its specificity is unknown. Measured with immunoSEQ multiplex PCR; TCRdb has only the in-frame clones, and not every one. This sample has around 58,000 clones, with roughly nine tenths found just once. This sample is drawn from a study of PD-1 blockade in classical Hodgkin lymphoma. The study, taken as a whole, reports: Complete responders entered with baseline diversity on par with newly diagnosed patients, the results showed. Newly diagnosed patients had baseline TCR diversity that was reportedly lower than that of healthy donors.

CDR1 is ENHRY and CDR2 is SYGVKD in the germline V gene. This CDR3 is built from 15 residues. Trimming removed 6 bases from V and 2 bases from J; junction bases left unmatched: 4. Brentuximab vedotin exposure varied, and every patient relapsed after autologous stem cell transplantation. This clonotype was obtained from a human donor with classical Hodgkin lymphoma. Source: peripheral blood mononuclear cells (PBMCs), taken at baseline. The chain combines TRBV10-3 with TRBJ2-1; 10 nucleotides line up with TRBD2. This chain's CDR3 is CAISPSGSPYNEQFF. CDR3 coding DNA: TGTGCCATCAGCCCTAGCGGGAGCCCCTACAATGAGCAGTTCTTC.